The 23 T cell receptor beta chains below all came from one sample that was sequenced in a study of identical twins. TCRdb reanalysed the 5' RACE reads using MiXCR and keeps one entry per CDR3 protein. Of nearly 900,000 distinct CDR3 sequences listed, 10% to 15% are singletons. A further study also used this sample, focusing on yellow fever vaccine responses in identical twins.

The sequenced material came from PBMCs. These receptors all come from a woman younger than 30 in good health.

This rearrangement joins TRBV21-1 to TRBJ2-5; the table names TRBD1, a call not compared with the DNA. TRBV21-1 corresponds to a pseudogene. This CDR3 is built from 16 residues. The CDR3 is CASSSRTITYQETQYF. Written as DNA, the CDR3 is TGTGCCAGCAGCTCCCGGACAATCACTTACCAAGAGACCCAGTACTTC.

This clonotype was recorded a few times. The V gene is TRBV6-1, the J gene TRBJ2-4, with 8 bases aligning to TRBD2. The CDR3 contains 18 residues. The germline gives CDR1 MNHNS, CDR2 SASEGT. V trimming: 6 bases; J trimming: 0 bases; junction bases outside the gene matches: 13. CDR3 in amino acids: CASSPAGGGALAKNIQYF. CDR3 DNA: TGTGCCAGCAGCCCGGCCGGGGGGGGGGCCCTAGCCAAAAACATTCAGTACTTC.

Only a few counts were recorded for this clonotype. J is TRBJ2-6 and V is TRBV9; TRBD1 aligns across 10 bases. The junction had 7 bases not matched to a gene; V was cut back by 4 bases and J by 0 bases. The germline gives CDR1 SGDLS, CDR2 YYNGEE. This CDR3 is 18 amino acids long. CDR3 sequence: CASSRQGAFLSGANVLTF. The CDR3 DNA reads TGTGCCAGCAGCAGACAGGGGGCCTTTCTCTCTGGGGCCAACGTCCTGACTTTC.

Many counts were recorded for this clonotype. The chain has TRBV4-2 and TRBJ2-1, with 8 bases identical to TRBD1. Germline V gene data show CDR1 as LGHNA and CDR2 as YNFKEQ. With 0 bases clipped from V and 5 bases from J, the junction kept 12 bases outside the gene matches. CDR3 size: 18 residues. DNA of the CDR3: TGTGCCAGCAGCCAAGAAGACGGACAGGGTGAGGTCGACAATGAGCAGTTCTTC. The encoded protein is CASSQEDGQGEVDNEQFF.

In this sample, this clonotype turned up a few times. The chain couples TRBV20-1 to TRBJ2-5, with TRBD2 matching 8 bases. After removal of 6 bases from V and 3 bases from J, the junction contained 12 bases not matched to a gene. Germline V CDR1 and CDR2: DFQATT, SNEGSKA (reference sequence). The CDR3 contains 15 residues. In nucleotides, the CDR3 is TGCAGTGCCGGGAGGGGTCTCGAAGATAAAGAGACCCAGTACTTC. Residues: CSAGRGLEDKETQYF.

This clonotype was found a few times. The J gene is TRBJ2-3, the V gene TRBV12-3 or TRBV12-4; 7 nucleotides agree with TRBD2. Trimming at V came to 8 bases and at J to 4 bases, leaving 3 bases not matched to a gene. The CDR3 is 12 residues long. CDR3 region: CASGGRADTQYF. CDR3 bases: TGTGCCAGCGGTGGGAGGGCAGATACGCAGTATTTT.

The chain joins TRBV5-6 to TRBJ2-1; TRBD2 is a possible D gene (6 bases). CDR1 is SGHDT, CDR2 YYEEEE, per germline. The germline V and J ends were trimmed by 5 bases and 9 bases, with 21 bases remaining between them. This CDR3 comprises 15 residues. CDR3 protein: CASSFSVTSNSEQFF. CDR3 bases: TGTGCCAGCAGTTTTAGTGTGACTAGTAATTCTGAGCAGTTCTTC.

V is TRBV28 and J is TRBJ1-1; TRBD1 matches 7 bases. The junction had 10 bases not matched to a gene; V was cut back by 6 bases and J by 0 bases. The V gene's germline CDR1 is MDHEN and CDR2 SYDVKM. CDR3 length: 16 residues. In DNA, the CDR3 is TGTGCCAGCAGCCACAGGGGAAGAAAACTGAACACTGAAGCTTTCTTT. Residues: CASSHRGRKLNTEAFF.

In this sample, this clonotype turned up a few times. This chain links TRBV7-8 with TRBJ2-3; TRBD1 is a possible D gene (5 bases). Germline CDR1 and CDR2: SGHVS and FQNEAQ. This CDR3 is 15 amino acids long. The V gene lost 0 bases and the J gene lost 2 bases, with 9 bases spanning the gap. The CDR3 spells CASSLAPTVTDTQYF. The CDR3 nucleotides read TGTGCCAGCAGCTTAGCGCCGACAGTCACAGATACGCAGTATTTT.

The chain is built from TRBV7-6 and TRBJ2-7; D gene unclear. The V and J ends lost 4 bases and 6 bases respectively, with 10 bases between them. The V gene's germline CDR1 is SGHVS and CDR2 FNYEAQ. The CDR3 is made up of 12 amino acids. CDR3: CASSSLEAEQYF. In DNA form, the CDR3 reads TGTGCCAGCAGCTCCCTCGAGGCCGAGCAGTACTTC.

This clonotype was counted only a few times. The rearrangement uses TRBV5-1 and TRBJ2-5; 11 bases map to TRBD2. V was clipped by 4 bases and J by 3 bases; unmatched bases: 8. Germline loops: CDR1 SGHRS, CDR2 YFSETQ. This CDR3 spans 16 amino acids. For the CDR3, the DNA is TGCGCCAGCAGCCTACTAGCGGGGGCGACGGAAGAGACCCAGTACTTC. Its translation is CASSLLAGATEETQYF. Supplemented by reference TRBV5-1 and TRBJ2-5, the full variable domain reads KAGVTQTPRYLIKTRGQQVTLSCSPISGHRSVSWYQQTPGQGLQFLFEYFSETQRNKGNFPGRFSGRQFSNSRSEMNVSTLELGDSALYLCASSLLAGATEETQYFGPGTRLLVL.

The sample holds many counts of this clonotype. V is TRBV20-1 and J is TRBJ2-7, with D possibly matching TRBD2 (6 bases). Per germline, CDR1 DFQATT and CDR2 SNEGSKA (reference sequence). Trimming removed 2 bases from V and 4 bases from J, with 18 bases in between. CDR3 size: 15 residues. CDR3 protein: CSARRRGSSSYEQYF. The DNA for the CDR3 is TGCAGTGCTAGACGTCGGGGGAGTTCTTCATACGAGCAGTACTTC.

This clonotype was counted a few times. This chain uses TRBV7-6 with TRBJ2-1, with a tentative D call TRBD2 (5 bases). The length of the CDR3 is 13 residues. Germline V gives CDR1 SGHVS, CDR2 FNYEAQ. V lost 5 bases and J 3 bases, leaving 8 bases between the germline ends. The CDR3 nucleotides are TGTGCCAGCAGCGTCCGGGACTACAATGAGCAGTTCTTC. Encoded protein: CASSVRDYNEQFF.

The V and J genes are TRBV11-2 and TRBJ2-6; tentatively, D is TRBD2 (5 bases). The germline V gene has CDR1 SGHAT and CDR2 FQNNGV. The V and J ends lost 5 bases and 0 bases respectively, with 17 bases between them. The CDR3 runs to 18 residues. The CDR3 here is CASSQSWTGSSGANVLTF. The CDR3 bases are TGTGCCAGCAGCCAATCGTGGACGGGAAGCTCTGGGGCCAACGTCCTGACTTTC.

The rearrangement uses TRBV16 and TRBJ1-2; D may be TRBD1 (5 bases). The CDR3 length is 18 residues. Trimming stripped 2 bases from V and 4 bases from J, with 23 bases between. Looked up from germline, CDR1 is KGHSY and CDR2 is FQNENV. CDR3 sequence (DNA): TGTGCCAGCAGCCAACACCCGCAACCAAGGGACTCCCTCTATGGCTACACCTTC. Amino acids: CASSQHPQPRDSLYGYTF.

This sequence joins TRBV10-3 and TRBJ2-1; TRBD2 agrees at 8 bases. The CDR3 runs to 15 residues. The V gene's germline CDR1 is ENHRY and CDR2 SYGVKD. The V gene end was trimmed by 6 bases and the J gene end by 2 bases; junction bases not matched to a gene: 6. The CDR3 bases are TGTGCCATCAGGGCGGGGGGCAGCACCTACAATGAGCAGTTCTTC. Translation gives CAIRAGGSTYNEQFF.

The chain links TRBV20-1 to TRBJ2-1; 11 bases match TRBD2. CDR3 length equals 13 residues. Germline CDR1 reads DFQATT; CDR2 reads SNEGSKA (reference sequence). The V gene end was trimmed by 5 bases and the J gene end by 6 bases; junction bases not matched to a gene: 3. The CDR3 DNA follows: TGCAGTGCTCCTAGCGGGAGGTCCAATGAGCAGTTCTTC. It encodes CSAPSGRSNEQFF.

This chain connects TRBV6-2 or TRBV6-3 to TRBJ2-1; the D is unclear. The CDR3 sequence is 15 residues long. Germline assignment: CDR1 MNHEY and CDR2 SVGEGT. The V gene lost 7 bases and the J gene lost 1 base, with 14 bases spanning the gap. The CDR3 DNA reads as TGTGCCAGCACCCCGTCTAGTACGTCCTACAATGAGCAGTTCTTC. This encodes CASTPSSTSYNEQFF.

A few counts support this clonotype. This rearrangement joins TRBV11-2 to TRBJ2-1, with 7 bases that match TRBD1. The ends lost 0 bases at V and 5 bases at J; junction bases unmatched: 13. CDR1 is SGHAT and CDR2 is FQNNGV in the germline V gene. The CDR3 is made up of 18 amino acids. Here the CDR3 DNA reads TGTGCCAGCAGCTTAGATCGCCAGGGGGTAAGCAAAAACAATGAGCAGTTCTTC. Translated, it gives CASSLDRQGVSKNNEQFF.

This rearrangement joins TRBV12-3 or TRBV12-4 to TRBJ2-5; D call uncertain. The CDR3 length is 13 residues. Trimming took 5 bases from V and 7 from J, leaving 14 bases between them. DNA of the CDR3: TGTGCCAGCAGTCGGGCCTCCCGAGGGACCCAGTACTTC. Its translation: CASSRASRGTQYF.

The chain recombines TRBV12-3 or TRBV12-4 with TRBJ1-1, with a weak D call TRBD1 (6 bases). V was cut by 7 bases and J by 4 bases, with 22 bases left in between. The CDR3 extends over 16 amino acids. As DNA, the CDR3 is TGTGCCAGCAACCCGGGTGGGGGCTTCTATGGCACTGAAGCTTTCTTT. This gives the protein CASNPGGGFYGTEAFF.

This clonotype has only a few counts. The CDR3 region is CASTQGGGYTF. The CDR3 region has the DNA TGTGCCAGCACCCAAGGGGGTGGCTACACCTTC. The chain joins TRBV7-9 to TRBJ1-2, with D perhaps TRBD1 (6 bases). Trimming took off 7 bases at V and 7 bases at J, with 10 bases between the two ends. In germline, CDR1 is SEHNR, CDR2 FQNEAQ (reference sequence). CDR3 size: 11 residues.

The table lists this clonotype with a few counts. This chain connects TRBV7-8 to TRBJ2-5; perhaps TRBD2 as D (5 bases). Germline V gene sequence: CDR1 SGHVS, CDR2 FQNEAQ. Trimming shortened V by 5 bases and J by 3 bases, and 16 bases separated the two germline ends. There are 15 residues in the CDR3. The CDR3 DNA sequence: TGTGCCAGCAGCCTCTCTCGAACGCGGGAAGAGACCCAGTACTTC. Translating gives CASSLSRTREETQYF.